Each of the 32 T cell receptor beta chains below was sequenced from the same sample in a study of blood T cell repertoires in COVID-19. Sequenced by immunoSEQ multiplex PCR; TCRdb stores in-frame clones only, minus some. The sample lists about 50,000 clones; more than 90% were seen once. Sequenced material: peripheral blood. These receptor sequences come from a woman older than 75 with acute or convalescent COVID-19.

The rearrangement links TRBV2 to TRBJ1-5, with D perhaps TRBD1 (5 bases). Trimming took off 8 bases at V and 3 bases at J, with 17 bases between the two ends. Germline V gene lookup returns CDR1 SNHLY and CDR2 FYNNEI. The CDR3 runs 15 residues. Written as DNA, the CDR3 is TGTGCCAGCGTCCAGTCACAGGCGTACAATCAGCCCCAGCATTTT. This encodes CASVQSQAYNQPQHF.

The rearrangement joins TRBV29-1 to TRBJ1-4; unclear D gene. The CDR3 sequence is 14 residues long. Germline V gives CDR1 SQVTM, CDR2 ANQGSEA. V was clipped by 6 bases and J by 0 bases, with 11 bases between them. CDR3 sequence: CSVIPTATNEKLFF. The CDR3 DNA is TGCAGCGTCATTCCCACGGCAACTAATGAAAAACTGTTTTTT.

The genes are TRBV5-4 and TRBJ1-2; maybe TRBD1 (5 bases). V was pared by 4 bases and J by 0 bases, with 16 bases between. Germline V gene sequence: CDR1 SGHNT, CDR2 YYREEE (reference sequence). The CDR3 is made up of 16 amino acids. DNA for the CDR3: TGTGCCAGCAGCCTGGGCGACAGACCTACTAACTATGGCTACACCTTC. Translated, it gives CASSLGDRPTNYGYTF.

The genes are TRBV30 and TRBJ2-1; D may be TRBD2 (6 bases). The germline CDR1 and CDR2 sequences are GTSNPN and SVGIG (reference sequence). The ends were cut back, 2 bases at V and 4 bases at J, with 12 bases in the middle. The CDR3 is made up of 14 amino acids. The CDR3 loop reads CAWSLYAGYNEQFF. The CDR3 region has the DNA TGTGCCTGGAGTCTTTATGCGGGGTACAATGAGCAGTTCTTC.

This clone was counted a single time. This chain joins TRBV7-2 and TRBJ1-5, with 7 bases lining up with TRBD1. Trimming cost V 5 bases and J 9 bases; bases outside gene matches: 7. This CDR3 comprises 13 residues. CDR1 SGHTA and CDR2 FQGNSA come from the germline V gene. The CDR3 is CASSQGVTVPQHF. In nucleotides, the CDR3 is TGTGCCAGCAGCCAGGGGGTGACCGTGCCCCAGCATTTT. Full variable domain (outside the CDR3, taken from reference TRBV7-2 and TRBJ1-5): GAGVSQSPSNKVTEKGKDVELRCDPISGHTALYWYRQSLGQGLEFLIYFQGNSAPDKSGLPSDRFSAERTGGSVSTLTIQRTQQEDSAVYLCASSQGVTVPQHFGDGTRLSIL.

CDR3 bases: TGTGCCAGCAGCCAAGTCGAGGGCCAGACCGGGGAGCTGTTTTTT. Its translation is CASSQVEGQTGELFF. The chain combines TRBV4-2 with TRBJ2-2, with D possibly being TRBD2 (5 bases). Germline values: CDR1 LGHNA, CDR2 YNFKEQ. V gave up 1 base and J gave up 5 bases, with 11 bases separating them. The CDR3 contains 15 residues.

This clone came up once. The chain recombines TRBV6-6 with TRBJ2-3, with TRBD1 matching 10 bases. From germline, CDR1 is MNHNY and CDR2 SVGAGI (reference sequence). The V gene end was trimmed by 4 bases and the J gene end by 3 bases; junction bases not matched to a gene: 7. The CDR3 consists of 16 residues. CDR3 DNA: TGTGCCAGCAGTTCCACTGACAGGGGGCTTACAGATACGCAGTATTTT. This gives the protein CASSSTDRGLTDTQYF.

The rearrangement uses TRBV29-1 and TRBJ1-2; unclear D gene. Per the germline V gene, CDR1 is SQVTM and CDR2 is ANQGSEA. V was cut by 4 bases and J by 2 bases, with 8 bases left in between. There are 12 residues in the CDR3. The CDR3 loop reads CSVVTENYGYTF. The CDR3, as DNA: TGCAGCGTTGTTACAGAGAACTATGGCTACACCTTC.

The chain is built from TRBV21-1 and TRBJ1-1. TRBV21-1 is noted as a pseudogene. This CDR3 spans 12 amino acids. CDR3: CASEGGSTEAFF. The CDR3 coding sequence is TGTGCCAGTGAGGGGGGGAGCACTGAAGCTTTCTTT.

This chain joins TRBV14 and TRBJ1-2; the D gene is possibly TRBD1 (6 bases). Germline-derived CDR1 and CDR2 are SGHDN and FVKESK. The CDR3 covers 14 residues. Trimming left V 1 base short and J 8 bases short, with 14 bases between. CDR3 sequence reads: CASSQAQGLGGYTF. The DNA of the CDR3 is TGTGCCAGCAGCCAAGCCCAGGGGCTCGGCGGCTACACCTTC. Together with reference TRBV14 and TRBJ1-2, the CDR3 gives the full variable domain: EAGVTQFPSHSVIEKGQTVTLRCDPISGHDNLYWYRRVMGKEIKFLLHFVKESKQDESGMPNNRFLAERTGGTYSTLKVQPAELEDSGVYFCASSQAQGLGGYTFGSGTRLTVV.

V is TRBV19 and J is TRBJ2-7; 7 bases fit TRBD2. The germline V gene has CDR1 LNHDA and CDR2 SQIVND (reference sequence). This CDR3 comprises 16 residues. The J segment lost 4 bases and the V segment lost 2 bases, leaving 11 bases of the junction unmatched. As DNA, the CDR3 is TGTGCCAGTAGTATACGGGGCGGGAGCTACACGTACGAGCAGTACTTC. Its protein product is CASSIRGGSYTYEQYF.

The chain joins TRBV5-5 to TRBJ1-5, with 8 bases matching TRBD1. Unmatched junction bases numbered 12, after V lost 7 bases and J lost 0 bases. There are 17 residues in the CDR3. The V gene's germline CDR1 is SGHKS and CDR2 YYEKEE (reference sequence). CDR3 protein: CASAPTGGPYSNQPQHF. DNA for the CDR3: TGTGCCAGCGCCCCCACAGGGGGGCCATATAGCAATCAGCCCCAGCATTTT.

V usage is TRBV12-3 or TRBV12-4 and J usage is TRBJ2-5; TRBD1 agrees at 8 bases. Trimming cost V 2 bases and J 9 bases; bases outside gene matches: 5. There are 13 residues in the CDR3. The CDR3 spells CASSLQQGGAQYF. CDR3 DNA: TGTGCCAGCAGTTTACAACAGGGGGGAGCCCAGTACTTC.

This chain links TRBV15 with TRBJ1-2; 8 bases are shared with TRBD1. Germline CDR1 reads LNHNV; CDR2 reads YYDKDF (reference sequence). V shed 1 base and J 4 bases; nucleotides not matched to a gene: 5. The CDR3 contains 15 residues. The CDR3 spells CATSRGQGAVYGYTF. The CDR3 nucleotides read TGTGCCACCAGCAGAGGGCAGGGGGCCGTCTATGGCTACACCTTC.

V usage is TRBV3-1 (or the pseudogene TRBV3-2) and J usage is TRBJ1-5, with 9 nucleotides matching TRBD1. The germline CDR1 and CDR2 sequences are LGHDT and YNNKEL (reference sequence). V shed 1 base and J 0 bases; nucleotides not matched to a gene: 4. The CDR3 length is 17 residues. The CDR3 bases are TGTGCCAGCAGCCAAGGACAGGGGGGCTATAGCAATCAGCCCCAGCATTTT. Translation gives CASSQGQGGYSNQPQHF.

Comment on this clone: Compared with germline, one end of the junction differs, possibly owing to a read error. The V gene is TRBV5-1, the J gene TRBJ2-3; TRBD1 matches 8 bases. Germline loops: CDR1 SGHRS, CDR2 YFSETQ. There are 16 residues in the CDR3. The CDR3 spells CASRLGPDRAVDTQYF. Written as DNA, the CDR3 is TGCGCCAGCAGGTTGGGCCCGGACAGGGCGGTAGATACGCAGTATTTT.

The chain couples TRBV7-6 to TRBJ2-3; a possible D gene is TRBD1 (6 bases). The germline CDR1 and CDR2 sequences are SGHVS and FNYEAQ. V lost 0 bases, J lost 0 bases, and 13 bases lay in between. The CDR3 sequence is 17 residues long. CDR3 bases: TGTGCCAGCAGCTTAGCGGCAGGGGTCCTCAGCACAGATACGCAGTATTTT. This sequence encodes CASSLAAGVLSTDTQYF.

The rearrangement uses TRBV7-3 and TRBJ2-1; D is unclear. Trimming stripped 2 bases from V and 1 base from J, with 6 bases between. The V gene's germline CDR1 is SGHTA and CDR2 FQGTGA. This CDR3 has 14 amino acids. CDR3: CASSLYSSYNEQFF. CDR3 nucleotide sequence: TGTGCCAGCAGCTTATATAGTTCCTACAATGAGCAGTTCTTC.

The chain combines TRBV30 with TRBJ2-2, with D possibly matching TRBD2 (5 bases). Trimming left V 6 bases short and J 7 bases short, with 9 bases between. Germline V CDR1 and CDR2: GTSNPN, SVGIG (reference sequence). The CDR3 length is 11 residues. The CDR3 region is CACQGSGELFF. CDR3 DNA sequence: TGTGCCTGCCAAGGGAGCGGGGAGCTGTTTTTT.

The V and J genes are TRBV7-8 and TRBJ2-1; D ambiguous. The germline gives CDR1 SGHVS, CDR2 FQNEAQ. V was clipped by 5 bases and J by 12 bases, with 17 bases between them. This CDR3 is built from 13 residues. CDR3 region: CASSAASTSGQFF. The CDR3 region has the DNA TGTGCCAGCAGCGCCGCTTCTACCTCAGGGCAGTTCTTC.

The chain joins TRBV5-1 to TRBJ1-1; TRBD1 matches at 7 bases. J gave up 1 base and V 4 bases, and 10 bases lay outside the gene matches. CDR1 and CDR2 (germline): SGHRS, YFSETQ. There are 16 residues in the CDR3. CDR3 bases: TGCGCCAGCAGCCCCCTGACCGGGACAGAGAACACTGAAGCTTTCTTT. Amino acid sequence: CASSPLTGTENTEAFF.

The DNA of the CDR3 is TGCGCCAGCAGCTACGGCCCCCTCGACAGGGCTAATTCACCCCTCCACTTT. Its translation: CASSYGPLDRANSPLHF. This chain connects TRBV4-1 to TRBJ1-6; 7 bases align to TRBD1. This CDR3 region has 17 residues. V shed 5 bases and J 6 bases; nucleotides not matched to a gene: 13. Germline CDR1 and CDR2: MGHRA and YSYEKL.

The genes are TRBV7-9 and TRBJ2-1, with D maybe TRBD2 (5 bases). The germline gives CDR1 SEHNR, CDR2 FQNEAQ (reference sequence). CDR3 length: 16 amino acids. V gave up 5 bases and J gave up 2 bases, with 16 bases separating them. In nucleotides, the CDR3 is TGTGCCAGCAGCCCCCCTCGCAGCGGTGCCTACAATGAGCAGTTCTTC. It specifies CASSPPRSGAYNEQFF.

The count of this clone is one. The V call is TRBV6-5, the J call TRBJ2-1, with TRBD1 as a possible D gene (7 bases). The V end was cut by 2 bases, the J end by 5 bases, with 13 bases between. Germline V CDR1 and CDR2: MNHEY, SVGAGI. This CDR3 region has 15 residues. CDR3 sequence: CASSYDREVNNEQFF. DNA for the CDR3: TGTGCCAGCAGTTACGACAGGGAGGTAAACAATGAGCAGTTCTTC.

CDR3 amino acids: CASSMGGWTEAFF. The DNA of the CDR3 is TGTGCCAGTTCGATGGGGGGTTGGACTGAAGCTTTCTTT. The V gene is TRBV19, the J gene TRBJ1-1; D perhaps matches TRBD1 (5 bases). V lost 8 bases and J lost 5, with 15 bases in between. CDR1 and CDR2 (germline): LNHDA, SQIVND (reference sequence). The CDR3 consists of 13 residues.

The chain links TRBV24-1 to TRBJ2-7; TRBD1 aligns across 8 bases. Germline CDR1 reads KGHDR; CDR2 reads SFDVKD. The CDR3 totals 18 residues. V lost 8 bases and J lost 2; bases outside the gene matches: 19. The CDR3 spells CATIGGLGPGQETYEQYF. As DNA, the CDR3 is TGTGCCACCATCGGGGGTTTAGGTCCGGGACAGGAAACCTACGAGCAGTACTTC.

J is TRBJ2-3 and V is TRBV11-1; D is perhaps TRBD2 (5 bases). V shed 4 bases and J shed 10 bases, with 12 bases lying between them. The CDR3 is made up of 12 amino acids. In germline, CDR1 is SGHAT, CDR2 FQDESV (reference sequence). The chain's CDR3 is CASSSLDLPQYF. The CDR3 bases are TGTGCCAGCAGCTCACTAGATCTGCCGCAGTATTTT.

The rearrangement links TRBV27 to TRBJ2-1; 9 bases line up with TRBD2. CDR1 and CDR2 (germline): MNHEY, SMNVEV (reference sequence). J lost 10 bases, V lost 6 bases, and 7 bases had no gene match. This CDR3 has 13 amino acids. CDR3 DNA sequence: TGTGCCAGCAGGACTATAGCGGGAGCAGAGCAGTTCTTC. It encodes CASRTIAGAEQFF.

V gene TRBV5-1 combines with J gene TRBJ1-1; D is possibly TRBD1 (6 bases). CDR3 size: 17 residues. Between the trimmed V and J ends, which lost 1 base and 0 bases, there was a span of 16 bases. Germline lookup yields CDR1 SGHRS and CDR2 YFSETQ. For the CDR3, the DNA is TGCGCCAGCAGCTTGCGGGGGGCTAAGGTGGTGAACACTGAAGCTTTCTTT. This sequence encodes CASSLRGAKVVNTEAFF.

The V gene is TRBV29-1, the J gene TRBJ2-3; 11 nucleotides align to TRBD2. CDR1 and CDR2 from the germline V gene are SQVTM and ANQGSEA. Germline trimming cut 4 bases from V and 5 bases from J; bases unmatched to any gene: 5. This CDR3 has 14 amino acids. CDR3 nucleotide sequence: TGCAGCGTTGGTAGCGGGAGGGCCCGAGATACGCAGTATTTT. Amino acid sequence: CSVGSGRARDTQYF.

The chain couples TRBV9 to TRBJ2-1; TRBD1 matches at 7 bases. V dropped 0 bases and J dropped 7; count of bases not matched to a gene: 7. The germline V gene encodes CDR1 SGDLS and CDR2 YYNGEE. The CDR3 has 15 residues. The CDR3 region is CASSVAPGTVNEQFF. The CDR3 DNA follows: TGTGCCAGCAGCGTAGCCCCGGGGACAGTAAATGAGCAGTTCTTC.

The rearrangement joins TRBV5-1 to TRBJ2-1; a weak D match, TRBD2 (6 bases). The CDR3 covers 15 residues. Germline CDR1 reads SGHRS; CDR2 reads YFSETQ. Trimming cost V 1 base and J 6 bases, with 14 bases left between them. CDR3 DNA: TGCGCCAGCAGCTTGACGGGAGCGGGTATCAATGAGCAGTTCTTC. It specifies CASSLTGAGINEQFF. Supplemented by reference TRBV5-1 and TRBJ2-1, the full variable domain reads KAGVTQTPRYLIKTRGQQVTLSCSPISGHRSVSWYQQTPGQGLQFLFEYFSETQRNKGNFPGRFSGRQFSNSRSEMNVSTLELGDSALYLCASSLTGAGINEQFFGPGTRLTVL.